Listed below are T cell receptor beta chains from one sample, sequenced in a study of T-cell reconstitution after alpha-beta-depleted transplantation in children. TCRdb recomputed calls from the PCR reads with MiXCR, one row per CDR3 protein. The table has some 220,000 distinct CDR3 sequences, roughly a tenth seen once. The source was PBMCs, collected before TCRalphabeta/CD19-depleted stem cell transplant. Every receptor here comes from a child in the first two years of life with acute myeloid leukemia, due to receive a stem cell transplant. CDR3s include the opening cysteine and the closing phenylalanine or tryptophan. A D gene is named only where the DNA matches it firmly. For some rows the clone size is stated as once, few or many, or as a class when expanded; others skip it.

d_call j_call v_call clone_size cdr3_length cdr3_nt cdr3_aa
- TRBJ1-5 TRBV20-1 many 15 TGCAGTGCTAGGGCTACAGGGCTAAGCAATCAGCCCCAGCATTTT CSARATGLSNQPQHF
- TRBJ2-1 TRBV20-1 many 15 TGCAGTGCAGAACTTCTCGACAGAGCACTAAATGAGCAGTTCTTC CSAELLDRALNEQFF
- TRBJ2-7 TRBV7-9 - 14 TGTGCCAGCAGCTTACGGGGAGAATCCTACGAGCAGTACTTC CASSLRGESYEQYF
- TRBJ2-4 TRBV5-4 few 16 TGTGCCAGCAGCTCGGCGACAGGATATTCGGGGGACATTCAGTACTTC CASSSATGYSGDIQYF
- TRBJ2-5 TRBV20-1 many 13 TGCAGTGCTATTGGGGGGGCCCAAGAGACCCAGTACTTC CSAIGGAQETQYF
- TRBJ1-2 TRBV12-3/TRBV12-4 few 13 TGTGCCAGCAGTCGACAGGAGGTTCATGGCGACACCTTC CASSRQEVHGDTF
- TRBJ2-7 TRBV6-1 many 13 TGTGCCAGCAGTGAATCCCCGGGGCAAGAGCAGTACTTC CASSESPGQEQYF
- TRBJ2-6 TRBV11-1 many 19 TGTGCCAGCAGCTTAGCGCAGGGCTCGGCCATATCTGGGGCCAACGTCCTGACTTTC CASSLAQGSAISGANVLTF
- TRBJ1-5 TRBV28 many 16 TGTGCCAGCAGTTTATCCCTGAGGGCGGGGGAGGAGCCCCAGCATTTT CASSLSLRAGEEPQHF
- TRBJ1-5 TRBV12-3/TRBV12-4 many 14 TGTGCCAGCAGTCGGGGGGACAGCAATCAGCCCCAGCATTTT CASSRGDSNQPQHF